This T cell receptor beta chain appears in the sequencing data of a study of T cells in women clearing cervical HPV infection. For the study at large: HLA type could not be excluded as a confounder. Study-level results: Repertoire richness, not evenness, was significantly elevated in CIN3+ cases versus controls. Cases carried less TRBV6-7 than controls: about 0.1% versus 0.15%.

Produced via immunoSEQ multiplex PCR; TCRdb's table is partial and in-frame only. The sample table includes around 35,000 clones. This clone is identified as medium-sized from frequency. The antigen remains undetermined. The read comes to an end 3 residues before the CDR3 does, leaving the germline J gene to fill in the end. With 4 bases removed from V and 1 base from J, the gap between germline ends came to 13 bases. The CDR3 sequence is 16 residues long. Germline CDR1 and CDR2: LNHDA and SQIVND (reference sequence). The chain combines TRBV19 with TRBJ2-2; possibly TRBD1 for D (6 bases). The sequencing input was blood buffy coat. The clonotype comes from a woman aged 18 to 75 with a cervical HPV16 infection that either progressed to CIN3+ or cleared (not recorded which). The CDR3 is CASSTNRAQNTGELFF. The CDR3 bases that were read are TGTGCCAGTAGTACAAACAGGGCGCAGAACACCGGGGAG.